This T cell receptor beta chain was recovered during a study of vaccination and CD4 T cells after COVID-19. On the study more broadly: Convalescent persons amounted to six males plus four females, two of whom were Hispanic. At a median about 78 days (range 14 to 241) after dose two, post-vaccine samples were obtained.

Oncomine TCR Beta short-read sequencing was applied to DNA from cultured CD4+ T cells. TCRdb reanalysed the PCR reads using MiXCR and keeps one entry per CDR3 protein. Among 13,000 or so distinct CDR3 sequences listed, roughly 59% were seen once. CDR1 is DFQATT and CDR2 is SNEGSKA in the germline V gene (reference sequence). The J segment lost 6 bases and the V segment lost 2 bases, leaving 6 bases of the junction unmatched. The CDR3 is made up of 14 amino acids. Treatment described: approximately 10-day PBMC culture with coronavirus spike peptide pools or control peptides (ViraFEST assay). The culture of 2 million or so PBMCs per well included 8.5 to 10 IU/ml IL-2 and around 10 ug/ml peptide pools. As regards this clonotype: Antigen: not known.

Source material: CD4+ T cells from blood, cultured in vitro. This clonotype was sampled from a human donor who had recovered from COVID-19. The rearrangement joins TRBV20-1 to TRBJ2-1; 8 bases fit TRBD2. In DNA form, the CDR3 reads TGCAGTGCTAGACCGGGAGGGCCCTTCAATGAGCAGTTCTTC. Amino acids: CSARPGGPFNEQFF.